The rows below give T cell receptor beta chains drawn from one sample of a study of CD8 T cells in ankylosing spondylitis. TCRdb processed the 5' RACE reads anew with MiXCR; each CDR3 protein has one entry. The repertoire has 700,000 to 850,000 distinct CDR3 sequences, approximately 10% of them found once; the top ten carry approximately 0.51%. Source material: blood, either unsorted or a sorted T cell fraction (not recorded which). The source is a male donor with ankylosing spondylitis. The CDR3 runs from the conserved cysteine through the conserved F or W. The D gene is left open where the match is weak. The size of a clone is reported for some rows only, either as once, few or many, or as a class for expanded clones.

V	J	size	D	CDR3	DNA
TRBV7-9	TRBJ2-3	few	.	CASSSGTGPSTDTQYF	TGTGCCAGCAGCTCCGGGACTGGACCTAGCACAGATACGCAGTATTTT
TRBV5-1	TRBJ2-7	few	.	CASSFDNLPEQYF	TGCGCCAGCAGCTTCGACAACCTACCCGAGCAGTACTTC
TRBV20-1	TRBJ1-6	.	.	CSASPTSNSPLHF	TGCAGTGCTAGCCCTACGAGTAATTCACCCCTCCACTTT
TRBV20-1	TRBJ2-3	few	.	CSARDLEGAGDTQYF	TGCAGTGCTAGAGATTTGGAGGGGGCAGGAGATACGCAGTATTTT
TRBV7-2	TRBJ2-5	.	TRBD1	CASSSRTGGETQYF	TGTGCCAGCAGCTCTCGGACAGGGGGAGAGACCCAGTACTTC
TRBV6-5	TRBJ2-5	.	.	CASSLRLRGQETQYF	TGTGCCAGCAGTTTAAGACTAAGGGGCCAAGAGACCCAGTACTTC
TRBV7-7	TRBJ2-5	.	.	CASSRDWAAETQYF	TGTGCTAGCAGCCGGGACTGGGCAGCGGAGACCCAGTACTTC
TRBV12-3/TRBV12-4	TRBJ2-7	few	TRBD1	CASSSGRTGEQYF	TGTGCCAGCAGTTCAGGCAGGACAGGCGAGCAGTACTTC
TRBV5-1	TRBJ2-2	.	TRBD1	CASSMGQPLNTGELFF	TGCGCCAGCAGCATGGGACAGCCCTTAAACACCGGGGAGCTGTTTTTT
TRBV7-2	TRBJ2-5	few	.	CASSLRGFRETQYF	TGTGCCAGCAGCTTAAGGGGGTTTAGAGAGACCCAGTACTTC
TRBV20-1	TRBJ1-6	many	.	CSATRDGLSSPLHF	TGCAGTGCCACGCGGGACGGACTATCCTCACCCCTCCACTTT
TRBV6-1	TRBJ2-5	.	TRBD1	CASSAGRGETQYF	TGTGCCAGCAGTGCGGGCAGGGGGGAGACCCAGTACTTC
TRBV20-1	TRBJ2-3	.	.	CTAKGADTQYF	TGCACAGCAAAGGGGGCAGATACGCAGTATTTT
TRBV29-1	TRBJ1-5	many	.	CSAILRTVNQPQHF	TGCAGCGCAATCCTCCGGACAGTCAATCAGCCCCAGCATTTT
TRBV18	TRBJ1-1	.	.	CASSPMLAGNTEAFF	TGTGCCAGCTCACCAATGTTAGCGGGGAACACTGAAGCTTTCTTT
TRBV4-2	TRBJ2-3	few	TRBD2	CASSLRAGGSTDTQYF	TGTGCCAGCAGCCTCAGAGCGGGAGGGAGCACAGATACGCAGTATTTT
TRBV20-1	TRBJ2-1	.	.	CSAERGGGNSYNEQFF	TGCAGTGCGGAAAGGGGAGGGGGGAATTCCTACAATGAGCAGTTCTTC
TRBV7-9	TRBJ1-1	few	TRBD1	CASSPGQSEAFF	TGTGCCAGCAGCCCGGGACAGAGTGAAGCTTTCTTT
TRBV4-3	TRBJ1-2	few	TRBD1	CASSQDTGGRGYTF	TGCGCCAGCAGCCAAGATACAGGGGGCCGCGGCTACACCTTC
TRBV7-9	TRBJ1-6	.	TRBD1	CASKSEGGNSPLHF	TGTGCCAGCAAGTCCGAAGGGGGCAATTCACCCCTCCACTTT
TRBV7-9	TRBJ2-7	.	.	CASSEYTSYEQYF	TGTGCCAGCAGCGAATACACCTCCTACGAGCAGTACTTC
TRBV29-1	TRBJ1-4	.	TRBD1	CSVQGGSGKLFF	TGCAGCGTTCAGGGGGGCTCGGGAAAACTGTTTTTT
TRBV5-1	TRBJ2-3	.	.	CASSFTRSAADTQYF	TGCGCCAGCAGCTTCACCAGAAGCGCCGCAGATACGCAGTATTTT
TRBV20-1	TRBJ2-4	.	TRBD2	CSAKKTSGVGDIQYF	TGCAGTGCTAAGAAAACTAGCGGGGTTGGGGACATTCAGTACTTC
TRBV12-3/TRBV12-4	TRBJ2-7	many	.	CASSPKLRINHYEQYF	TGTGCCAGCAGCCCGAAGTTACGGATTAATCACTACGAGCAGTACTTC
TRBV29-1	TRBJ2-1	many	.	CSAPGLMYNEQFF	TGCAGCGCCCCGGGACTGATGTACAATGAGCAGTTCTTC
TRBV20-1	TRBJ1-3	.	.	CSASGAFSGNTIYF	TGCAGTGCTAGTGGGGCTTTCTCTGGAAACACCATATATTTT
TRBV6-5	TRBJ1-2	few	.	CASSYLAETSSIGYTF	TGTGCCAGCAGTTACTTAGCTGAGACCTCATCAATCGGCTACACCTTC
TRBV4-3	TRBJ2-1	.	TRBD1	CASSQRTGFREQFF	TGCGCCAGCAGCCAAAGGACAGGGTTCCGGGAGCAGTTCTTC
TRBV21-1	TRBJ2-6	.	.	CASSKWAGREANVLTF	TGTGCCAGCAGCAAATGGGCAGGGAGAGAGGCCAACGTCCTGACTTTC
TRBV5-1	TRBJ1-4	few	.	CASSEAAALGGEKLFF	TGCGCCAGCAGCGAAGCGGCAGCCCTTGGAGGTGAAAAACTGTTTTTT
TRBV20-1	TRBJ2-7	few	.	CSALGLRAPNEQYF	TGCAGTGCTCTGGGACTTCGGGCCCCCAACGAGCAGTACTTC
TRBV6-5	TRBJ2-3	.	.	CASLSRDTQYF	TGTGCCAGCCTTTCGCGAGATACGCAGTATTTT
TRBV27	TRBJ1-2	few	.	CAAGESDYGYTF	TGTGCCGCCGGGGAGTCGGATTATGGCTACACCTTC
TRBV4-3	TRBJ1-5	.	.	CASSQDVPGPQPQHF	TGCGCCAGCAGCCAAGATGTCCCCGGACCTCAGCCCCAGCATTTT
TRBV7-2	TRBJ2-7	few	.	CASSLRGQGEANEQYF	TGTGCCAGCAGCTTAAGGGGTCAGGGGGAGGCCAACGAGCAGTACTTC
TRBV10-3	TRBJ2-5	few	TRBD1	CAISDRGLDQETQYF	TGTGCCATCAGTGACAGGGGGCTAGACCAAGAGACCCAGTACTTC
TRBV12-3/TRBV12-4	TRBJ1-2	few	.	CASSPRTSMERGYGYTF	TGTGCCAGCAGTCCAAGGACCTCAATGGAGCGGGGCTATGGCTACACCTTC
TRBV4-2	TRBJ1-1	.	TRBD1	CASSQDPPGQNLNTEAFF	TGTGCCAGCAGCCAAGACCCACCGGGACAGAACTTGAACACTGAAGCTTTCTTT
TRBV20-1	TRBJ1-1	.	.	CSARWVLNTEAFF	TGCAGTGCTAGGTGGGTTCTGAACACTGAAGCTTTCTTT
TRBV20-1	TRBJ1-5	.	.	CSAAYSNQPQHF	TGCAGTGCAGCTTATAGCAATCAGCCCCAGCATTTT
TRBV7-6	TRBJ2-7	few	.	CASSLTLRDTSSF	TGTGCCAGCAGCTTAACCCTCCGGGACACCTCGTCCTTC
TRBV5-1	TRBJ1-1	many	TRBD1	CASSPGTGPNTEAFF	TGCGCCAGCAGCCCAGGGACAGGGCCGAACACTGAAGCTTTCTTT
TRBV19	TRBJ1-2	.	TRBD1	CASTSPGQGYYGYTF	TGTGCCAGTACTTCACCGGGACAGGGATACTATGGCTACACCTTC
TRBV7-9	TRBJ1-1	.	.	CASSHNGRGNEAFF	TGTGCCAGCAGTCACAACGGAAGGGGTAATGAAGCTTTCTTT
TRBV27	TRBJ1-6	.	.	CASSLKGNYSPLHF	TGTGCCAGCAGTTTAAAGGGGAACTACTCACCCCTCCACTTT
TRBV7-2	TRBJ2-3	many	TRBD1	CASTRYRDSTDTQYF	TGTGCCAGCACTCGATACCGGGACAGTACAGATACGCAGTATTTT